The clone carrying this T cell receptor (beta chain) was observed many times. Antigen specificity is unknown. Arm-PCR of CDR3 regions with iRepertoire HTBI primers generated TCR beta libraries. TCRdb recomputed calls from the multiplex PCR reads with MiXCR, one row per CDR3 protein. The sample contains under 250,000 distinct CDR3 sequences, 15% to 20% of which appear only once. The CDR3 contains 15 residues. Per the germline V gene, CDR1 is SNHLY and CDR2 is FYNNEI. V shed 5 bases and J shed 9 bases, with 20 bases lying between them. The sample comes from a study of regulatory T cells in long-lasting Graves disease. Time point denoted: newly diagnosed GD, antithyroid drugs for less than 3 months. PBMC-extracted RNA yielded the TCR library. Study-wide points: It is possible that accuracy was reduced by the small size of the sample. Favored gene segments in persistent disease were TRBV28, TRBJ1-2 and TRBJ2-5.

The data were also submitted as part of a second study, on T cells in Graves' hyperthyroidism and ophthalmopathy. As that study records: In the first-round RT-PCR of the TCR CDR3, the HTBI primer set was used.

The sample here was peripheral blood mononuclear cells (PBMCs), taken at new diagnosis, from a patient treated with antithyroid drugs. The sequence was obtained from a woman aged 30 to 39 with Graves disease. The V and J genes are TRBV2 and TRBJ1-5; D is perhaps TRBD1 (6 bases). CDR3 sequence reads: CASSTHVQGGRPQHF. CDR3 nucleotide sequence: TGTGCCAGCAGTACCCATGTACAGGGAGGCCGGCCCCAGCATTTT.